This TCR beta chain was sequenced in a study of beta chain features in type 1 diabetes. Looking at the study overall: Sorted cells numbering under 110 million were examined across all samples. General study findings and limits: Within the patient group, naive, central memory and Treg TCRB repertoires appeared more similar to each other than within healthy donors. Among patients with Type 1 diabetes, TCRB CDR3s were moderately but significantly shorter in every one of the four CD4+ subsets.

The collection from each donor was one heparinised blood draw averaging roughly 100 mL. A CD45RO/CCR7/CD25/CD127/CD95/CD27 panel sorted naive, central memory, regulatory and stem cell-like memory CD4+ cells. Every isolated RNA sample was fully reverse transcribed, so sequencing captured expressed TCRB transcripts. Produced via immunoSEQ multiplex PCR; TCRdb's table is partial and in-frame only. This sample yields about 710,000 clones, of which 11% to 15% are seen a single time; roughly 0.04% belongs to the top ten. This clone was observed a few times. Its antigen is unknown. The clonotype originates from a young man with type 1 diabetes. Sequencing was done on a sample of naive CD4+ T cells from blood.

Here the CDR3 reads CASTLPPYEQYF. For the CDR3, the DNA is TGTGCCAGCACTCTACCCCCCTACGAGCAGTACTTC. The rearrangement joins TRBV28 to TRBJ2-7; D ambiguous. The germline CDR1 and CDR2 sequences are MDHEN and SYDVKM. V was trimmed by 7 bases and J by 2 bases, leaving 9 bases between them. The CDR3 totals 12 residues. Filled out from reference TRBV28 and TRBJ2-7, the complete variable domain reads DVKVTQSSRYLVKRTGEKVFLECVQDMDHENMFWYRQDPGLGLRLIYFSYDVKMKEKGDIPEGYSVSREKKERFSLILESASTNQTSMYLCASTLPPYEQYFGPGTRLTVT.